The rows below give T cell receptor beta chains drawn from one sample of a study of T cell changes during pregnancy in multiple sclerosis. Some clones are missing from TCRdb's copy, which holds only in-frame ones; the method was immunoSEQ multiplex PCR. The profile shows some 120,000 clones, approximately 94% of them singletons. The material was peripheral blood, obtained before pregnancy. Receptor source: a female donor with multiple sclerosis, enrolled in a pregnancy study. Each CDR3 is given with its conserved first and last residue. A D gene is named only where the DNA matches it firmly. For some rows the clone size is stated as once, few or many, or as a class when expanded; others skip it.

V: TRBV7-3; D: .; J: TRBJ2-3; size: once; DNA: TGTGCCAGCAGCTTAACAGCCGATACGCAGTATTTT; CDR3: CASSLTADTQYF
V: TRBV9; D: .; J: TRBJ2-1; size: .; DNA: TGTGCCAGCAGCGTAGACGCCCGGTACAATGAGCAGTTCTTC; CDR3: CASSVDARYNEQFF
V: TRBV28; D: TRBD1; J: TRBJ1-1; size: .; DNA: TGTGCCAGCAGCGTAACAGGGGTATACGCCGCTGAAGCTTTCTTT; CDR3: CASSVTGVYAAEAFF
V: TRBV25-1; D: TRBD2; J: TRBJ2-7; size: .; DNA: TGTGCCAGCAGTGATCTGCGGGGACTAGAAGTCGAGCAGTACTTC; CDR3: CASSDLRGLEVEQYF
V: TRBV11-2; D: TRBD2; J: TRBJ2-1; size: .; DNA: TGTGCCACAGGGGGCCAGGGGCTAGCGGGAGGGCGTTTCAATGAGCAGTTCTTC; CDR3: CATGGQGLAGGRFNEQFF
V: TRBV13; D: .; J: TRBJ1-6; size: .; DNA: TGTGCCAGCAGCCCGAGGGGGGGGCCCCTCCACTTT; CDR3: CASSPRGGPLHF
V: TRBV2; D: TRBD2; J: TRBJ2-7; size: .; DNA: TGTGCCACCGTCACAGGTGGCGGGAGCTCCTACGAGCAGTACTTC; CDR3: CATVTGGGSSYEQYF
V: TRBV30; D: .; J: TRBJ1-2; size: .; DNA: TGTGCCTGGAGTACAGGGCTACGGTATGGCTACACCTTC; CDR3: CAWSTGLRYGYTF
V: TRBV12-5; D: TRBD1; J: TRBJ2-3; size: .; DNA: TGTGCTAGTGGTCGCTCAGGGGGAGATACGCAGTATTTT; CDR3: CASGRSGGDTQYF
V: TRBV20-1; D: .; J: TRBJ2-5; size: .; DNA: TGCAGTGCTAGCAGTATAGAGACCCAGTACTTC; CDR3: CSASSIETQYF
V: TRBV29-1; D: .; J: TRBJ2-1; size: .; DNA: TGCAGCGTCTCAACGCCTAGCGCTACCTACAATGAGCAGTTCTTC; CDR3: CSVSTPSATYNEQFF
V: TRBV5-1; D: TRBD2; J: TRBJ2-5; size: once; DNA: TGCGCCAGCAGCTCCCGGGGACAGCTAGCGGGAGTAGGGGAGACCCAGTACTTC; CDR3: CASSSRGQLAGVGETQYF
V: TRBV11-2; D: .; J: TRBJ2-1; size: .; DNA: TGTGCCAGCAGCTTTTCTTGGCTAGTTTACAATGAGCAGTTCTTC; CDR3: CASSFSWLVYNEQFF
V: TRBV7-3; D: TRBD2; J: TRBJ2-7; size: .; DNA: TGTGCCAGCAGCTTAACGGGCGGGAGGTCAGGCGAGCAGTACTTC; CDR3: CASSLTGGRSGEQYF
V: TRBV7-3; D: .; J: TRBJ2-7; size: .; DNA: TGTGCCAGCAGCTTATCCCCCGCAGGGGTCACGGGCGAGCAGTACTTC; CDR3: CASSLSPAGVTGEQYF
V: TRBV9; D: .; J: TRBJ1-1; size: .; DNA: TGTGCCAGCAGCCCCCGGTCCGGCGGTAGCACTGAAGCTTTCTTT; CDR3: CASSPRSGGSTEAFF
V: TRBV18; D: .; J: TRBJ2-7; size: .; DNA: TGTGCCAGCTCACCACCCGACAGCTACGAGCAGTACTTC; CDR3: CASSPPDSYEQYF
V: TRBV7-2; D: .; J: TRBJ1-4; size: once; DNA: TGTGCCAGCAGCTTAGCGTGGGGCAATAATGAAAAACTGTTTTTT; CDR3: CASSLAWGNNEKLFF
V: TRBV15; D: .; J: TRBJ2-2; size: .; DNA: TGTGCCACCAGCAGAGGAGGATTGTCCAAGAAAACCGGGGAGCTGTTTTTT; CDR3: CATSRGGLSKKTGELFF
V: TRBV7-2; D: .; J: TRBJ2-3; size: .; DNA: TGTGCCAGCAGCTTAGAGGGGACACCCTCGGTAGATACGCAGTATTTT; CDR3: CASSLEGTPSVDTQYF
V: TRBV5-4; D: .; J: TRBJ2-7; size: .; DNA: TGTGCCAGCAGCCTGGACAGACCGTACGAGCAGTACTTC; CDR3: CASSLDRPYEQYF
V: TRBV28; D: TRBD2; J: TRBJ2-4; size: .; DNA: TGTGCCAGCAGTTCTCTCCTACTAGCGGGAGTTCACATTCAGTACTTC; CDR3: CASSSLLLAGVHIQYF
V: TRBV5-1; D: .; J: TRBJ2-2; size: .; DNA: TGCGCCAGCAGCTCGGGCGGGACGCCATTCACCGGGGAGCTGTTTTTT; CDR3: CASSSGGTPFTGELFF
V: TRBV2; D: .; J: TRBJ1-3; size: .; DNA: TGTGCCAGGGGGCCGGGAAACACCATATATTTT; CDR3: CARGPGNTIYF
V: TRBV7-2; D: TRBD1; J: TRBJ1-3; size: .; DNA: TGTGCCAGCAGCTCTGGGACAGTTGGAAACACCATATATTTT; CDR3: CASSSGTVGNTIYF
V: TRBV11-2; D: .; J: TRBJ2-1; size: .; DNA: TGTGCCAGCAGCTCACTGAGGGGGGGAGAAATCGGGCAGTTCTTC; CDR3: CASSSLRGGEIGQFF
V: TRBV9; D: .; J: TRBJ2-2; size: .; DNA: TGTGCCAGCAGCGTAGGGTCGCTAGCCTGGAACACCGGGGAGCTGTTTTTT; CDR3: CASSVGSLAWNTGELFF
V: TRBV2; D: TRBD1; J: TRBJ2-5; size: .; DNA: TGTGCCAGCAGTCTGGGACAGGCTCTGGTTAAAGTGGAGACCCAGTACTTC; CDR3: CASSLGQALVKVETQYF
V: TRBV11-2; D: .; J: TRBJ2-1; size: .; DNA: TGTGCCAGCAGCTTAGGCGTTTACAATGAGCAGTTCTTC; CDR3: CASSLGVYNEQFF
V: TRBV30; D: .; J: TRBJ1-1; size: once; DNA: TGTGCCTCTGCTCAGGGGAACAGTGAAGCTTTCTTT; CDR3: CASAQGNSEAFF
V: TRBV5-1; D: .; J: TRBJ2-6; size: .; DNA: TGCGCCAGCAGCCCCGGGGATCGCCTAGGGGCCAACGTCCTGACTTTC; CDR3: CASSPGDRLGANVLTF
V: TRBV10-3; D: TRBD1; J: TRBJ2-7; size: .; DNA: TGTGCCATCAGTTCGGGGACAGGGGGCATCTACGAGCAGTACTTC; CDR3: CAISSGTGGIYEQYF
V: TRBV19; D: .; J: TRBJ2-7; size: .; DNA: TGTGCCAGTACGGACGGGGTACGACCCTACGAGCAGTACTTC; CDR3: CASTDGVRPYEQYF
V: TRBV21-1; D: .; J: TRBJ1-2; size: .; DNA: TGTGCCAGCAGCAAAGGTAAACAGGGGCGATCCTTCGGAGGCTACACCTTC; CDR3: CASSKGKQGRSFGGYTF
V: TRBV6-5; D: .; J: TRBJ1-1; size: .; DNA: TGTGCCAGCGCCCCCAGGGTGGGGAACACTGAAGCTTTCTTT; CDR3: CASAPRVGNTEAFF
V: TRBV9; D: .; J: TRBJ2-3; size: .; DNA: TGTGCCAGCAGCGTAAATCTAGTAGAAGCAGATACGCAGTATTTT; CDR3: CASSVNLVEADTQYF
V: TRBV5-1; D: TRBD2; J: TRBJ2-1; size: .; DNA: TGCGCCAGCAGCTGGAGCGGGGGGGGTAACAATGAGCAGTTCTTC; CDR3: CASSWSGGGNNEQFF
V: TRBV5-4; D: .; J: TRBJ2-3; size: .; DNA: TGTGCCAGCAGCTTGGGCCCCACCCGGCGGGGCACAGATACGCAGTATTTT; CDR3: CASSLGPTRRGTDTQYF
V: TRBV5-4; D: .; J: TRBJ2-2; size: .; DNA: TGTGCCAGCAGCTTGGTACGAGGGGAGGTGGGCACCGGGGAGCTGTTTTTT; CDR3: CASSLVRGEVGTGELFF
V: TRBV29-1; D: .; J: TRBJ1-1; size: few; DNA: TGCAGCGTTGAAGACCAACGGAGGACTGAAGCTTTCTTT; CDR3: CSVEDQRRTEAFF
V: TRBV7-9; D: .; J: TRBJ2-5; size: .; DNA: TGTGCCAGCAGCTGGGGGGACGAGACCCAGTACTTC; CDR3: CASSWGDETQYF